This TCR beta chain came from a study of blood T cell repertoires in COVID-19. Study as a whole: The origin of the acute and convalescent COVID-19 samples was the United States, Italy and Spain. PBMCs, B-cell-depleted T cells, or T cells provided the cDNA or gDNA that made up the material.

This clone was picked up a small number of times. In the authors' workflow: Estimates of nucleated cell counts were drawn from the amplification of reference gene primers. The data were produced by immunoSEQ multiplex PCR, yet TCRdb's version contains in-frame clones alone and is incomplete. V, J and clone size reflect that table, while D and trimming were determined from the DNA. The sample holds 300,000 or so clones, 87% seen once. CDR3 length equals 15 residues. Germline V lookup: CDR1 GTSNPN, CDR2 SVGIG (reference sequence). Trimming removed 0 bases from V and 3 bases from J; junction bases left unmatched: 5.

The J gene is TRBJ2-7, the V gene TRBV30; 10 nucleotides align to TRBD1. The TCR sequence derives from a woman aged 40 to 49 who had recovered from COVID-19. The sample was peripheral blood. The CDR3 nucleotides read TGTGCCTGGAGTGTATGGGACAGGGGTCACTACGAGCAGTACTTC. This gives the protein CAWSVWDRGHYEQYF.